This is a list of T cell receptor beta chains from one sample in a study of blood T cell repertoires in COVID-19. The protocol was immunoSEQ multiplex PCR, while the TCRdb copy is restricted to in-frame clones and leaves out a portion. This table holds 210,000 or so clones, around four fifths found once. The specimen was peripheral blood. These receptors all come from a woman aged 80 or older with active or convalescent COVID-19. The CDR3 runs from the conserved cysteine through the conserved F or W.

TRBJ2-6	TRBV19	CASSQSGANVLTF
TRBJ2-1	TRBV19	CASSAPTVEGYNEQFF
TRBJ2-1	TRBV11-3	CASAGGSSYNEQFF
TRBJ1-2	TRBV19	CASSMGQGAGYGYTF
TRBJ2-3	TRBV6-6	CASSPRGGGSDTQYF
TRBJ1-1	TRBV5-1	CASTPLGGANTEAFF
TRBJ2-7	TRBV30	CAWSVRSSQGRYEQYF
TRBJ1-2	TRBV28	CASRLTGGAGGYTF
TRBJ2-1	TRBV4-3	CASSQDPASSTYNEQFF
TRBJ2-5	TRBV5-4	CASSLTGTTQYF
TRBJ1-5	TRBV5-4	CASIPGNQPQHF
TRBJ2-7	TRBV11-3	CASSLDPRGIRYF
TRBJ1-1	TRBV19	CASSTRDRGVAFF
TRBJ2-3	TRBV19	CASSIGAGETDTQYF
TRBJ2-1	TRBV7-2	CASSQPGTKGEQFF
TRBJ2-1	TRBV11-1	CASGGGLSYNEQFF
TRBJ2-7	TRBV11-1	CASSLAGGPSYEQYF
TRBJ1-5	TRBV27	CASSLAGQHQPQHF
TRBJ1-1	TRBV6-5	CASSYAPGSPEAFF
TRBJ2-7	TRBV7-9	CASSPGGGLYEQYF
TRBJ1-6	TRBV30	CAWSQGRNNSPLHF
TRBJ2-2	TRBV21-1	CASSQGDKGGELFF
TRBJ2-7	TRBV7-2	CASSLSLGLATYEQYF
TRBJ1-3	TRBV11-3	CASSLGLTARFPGNTIYF
TRBJ2-2	TRBV19	CASSIWGLAENTGELFF
TRBJ2-1	TRBV5-1	CASSDSSGNSYNEQFF
TRBJ1-1	TRBV21-1	CASSKVTQGANTEAFF
TRBJ2-1	TRBV5-4	CASSSQNTGIHEQFF
TRBJ2-6	TRBV3-1/TRBV3-2	CASSQEITGIGANVLTF
TRBJ2-5	TRBV5-4	CASSPGSNPRETQYF
TRBJ1-5	TRBV6-1	CASSEKGQISNQPQHF
TRBJ1-6	TRBV27	CASRQQGSVNNSPLHF
TRBJ1-2	TRBV5-4	CASSLDRGRDYGYTF